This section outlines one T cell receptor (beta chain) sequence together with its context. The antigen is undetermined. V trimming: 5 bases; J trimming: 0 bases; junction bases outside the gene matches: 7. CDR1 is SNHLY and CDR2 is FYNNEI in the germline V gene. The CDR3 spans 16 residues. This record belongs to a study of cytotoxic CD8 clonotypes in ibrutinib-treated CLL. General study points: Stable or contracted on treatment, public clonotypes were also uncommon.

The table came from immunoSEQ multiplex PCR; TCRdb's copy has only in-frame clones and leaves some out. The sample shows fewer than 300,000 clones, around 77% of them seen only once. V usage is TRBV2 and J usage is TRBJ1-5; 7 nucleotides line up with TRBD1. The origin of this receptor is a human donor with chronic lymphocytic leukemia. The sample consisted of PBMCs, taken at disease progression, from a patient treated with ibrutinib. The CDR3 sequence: CASSPIGQVSNQPQHF. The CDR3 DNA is TGTGCCAGCAGTCCAATAGGACAGGTTAGCAATCAGCCCCAGCATTTT.